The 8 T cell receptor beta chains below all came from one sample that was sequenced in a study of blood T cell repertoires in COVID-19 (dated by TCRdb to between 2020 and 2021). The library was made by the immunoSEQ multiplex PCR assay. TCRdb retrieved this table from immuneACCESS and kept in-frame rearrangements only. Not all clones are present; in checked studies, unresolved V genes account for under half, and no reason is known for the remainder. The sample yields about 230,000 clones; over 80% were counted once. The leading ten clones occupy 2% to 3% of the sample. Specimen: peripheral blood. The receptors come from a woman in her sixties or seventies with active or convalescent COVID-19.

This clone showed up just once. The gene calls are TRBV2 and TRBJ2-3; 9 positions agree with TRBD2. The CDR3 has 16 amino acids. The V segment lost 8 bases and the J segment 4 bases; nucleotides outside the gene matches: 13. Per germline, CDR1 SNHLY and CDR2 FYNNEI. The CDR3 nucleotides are TGTGCCAGCCTCCCCTGGGCGGGGGGGGTCGCAGATACGCAGTATTTT. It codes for CASLPWAGGVADTQYF. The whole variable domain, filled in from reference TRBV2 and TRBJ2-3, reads EPEVTQTPSHQVTQMGQEVILRCVPISNHLYFYWYRQILGQKVEFLVSFYNNEISEKSEIFDDQFSVERPDGSNFTLKIRSTKLEDSAMYFCASLPWAGGVADTQYFGPGTRLTVL.

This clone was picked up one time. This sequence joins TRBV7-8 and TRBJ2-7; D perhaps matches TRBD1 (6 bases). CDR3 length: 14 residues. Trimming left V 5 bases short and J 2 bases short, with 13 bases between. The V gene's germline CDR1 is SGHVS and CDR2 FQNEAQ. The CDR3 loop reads CASSPWAGAYEQYF. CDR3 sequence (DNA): TGTGCCAGCAGCCCTTGGGCAGGGGCCTACGAGCAGTACTTC.

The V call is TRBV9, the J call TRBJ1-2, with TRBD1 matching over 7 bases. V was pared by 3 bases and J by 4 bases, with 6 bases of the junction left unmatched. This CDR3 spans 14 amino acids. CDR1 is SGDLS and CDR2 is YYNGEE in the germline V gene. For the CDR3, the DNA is TGTGCCAGCAGCGCATTCCAGGGGGTCTATGGCTACACCTTC. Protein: CASSAFQGVYGYTF.

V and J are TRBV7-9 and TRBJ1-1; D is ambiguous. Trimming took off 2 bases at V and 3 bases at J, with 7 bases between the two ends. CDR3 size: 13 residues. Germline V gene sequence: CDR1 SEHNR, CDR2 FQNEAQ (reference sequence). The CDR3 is CASSLPEDTEAFF. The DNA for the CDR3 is TGTGCCAGCAGCTTACCTGAGGACACTGAAGCTTTCTTT.

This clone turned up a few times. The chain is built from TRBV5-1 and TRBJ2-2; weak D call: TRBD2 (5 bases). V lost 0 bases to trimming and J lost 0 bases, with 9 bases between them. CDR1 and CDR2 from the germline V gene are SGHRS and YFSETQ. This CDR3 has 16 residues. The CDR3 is CASSLGGAANTGELFF. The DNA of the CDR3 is TGCGCCAGCAGCTTGGGGGGAGCGGCGAACACCGGGGAGCTGTTTTTT.

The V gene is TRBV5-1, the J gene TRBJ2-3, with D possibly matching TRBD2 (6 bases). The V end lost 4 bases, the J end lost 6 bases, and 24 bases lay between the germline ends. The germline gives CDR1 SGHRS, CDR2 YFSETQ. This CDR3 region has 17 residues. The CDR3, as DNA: TGCGCCAGCAGCCGGGACTGGATGGACCCCTCCCCGGATACGCAGTATTTT. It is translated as CASSRDWMDPSPDTQYF.

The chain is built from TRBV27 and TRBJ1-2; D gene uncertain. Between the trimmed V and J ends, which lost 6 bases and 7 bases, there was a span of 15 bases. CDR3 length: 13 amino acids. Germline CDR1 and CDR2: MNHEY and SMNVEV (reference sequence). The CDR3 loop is CASSRGEGAGYTF. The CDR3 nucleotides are TGTGCCAGCAGCCGTGGGGAGGGAGCTGGCTACACCTTC.

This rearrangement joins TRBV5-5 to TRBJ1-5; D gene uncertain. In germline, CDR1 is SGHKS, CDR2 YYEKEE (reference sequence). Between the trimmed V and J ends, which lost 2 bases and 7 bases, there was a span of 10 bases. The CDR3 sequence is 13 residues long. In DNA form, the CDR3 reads TGTGCCAGCAGCTTAAGAGGGTTCCAGCCCCAGCATTTT. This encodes CASSLRGFQPQHF.